This T cell receptor (beta chain) was recovered during a study of T cell repertoires in cytomegalovirus infection. Study overall: It can be stated that public TCR beta signatures indicated CMV infection as well as a matching HLA type.

General study findings and limits: Ex vivo responses were dominated by HLA-C-restricted CMV-specific TCR beta clonotypes.

This clonotype occurred many times. Its antigen is unidentified. The CDR3 spans 15 residues. The germline V gene encodes CDR1 SEHNR and CDR2 FQNEAQ (reference sequence). V lost 5 bases and J lost 6, with 16 bases in between. TCRdb reprocessed the reads with MiXCR, giving one entry per CDR3 protein. The table shows fewer than 200,000 distinct CDR3 sequences, with roughly 9% occurring only once. The V gene is TRBV7-9, the J gene TRBJ2-2; possible D gene TRBD2, 6 bases. Specimen: PBMCs. The sequence was collected from a human donor in good health (CMV status not recorded). Some clones in this sample may be carry-over from other donors' samples. CDR3 nucleotide sequence: TGTGCCAGCAGCGCGCGCGGGGTCTGGGCCGGGGAGCTGTTTTTT. It encodes CASSARGVWAGELFF.